The next 29 T cell receptor beta chains were all read from a single sample in a study of blood T cells in healthy people across ages. A second PCR, run for about 6 to 11 cycles, used a sample-barcoded 5' primer plus a J-beta primer mix. TCRdb re-derived calls from the 5' RACE reads in MiXCR, one entry per CDR3 protein. In the table there are some 890,000 distinct CDR3 sequences, just under 30% of which are singletons. The sample was also linked to a second study, of T cells of mothers and their children.

Sequencing was done on a sample of blood. These receptors were collected from a woman aged 40 to 50 in good health.

The chain joins TRBV5-4 to TRBJ2-1; possibly TRBD2 for D (6 bases). V lost 2 bases, J lost 1 base, and 13 bases lay in between. CDR1 is SGHNT and CDR2 is YYREEE in the germline V gene (reference sequence). The CDR3 is made up of 16 amino acids. Here the CDR3 DNA reads TGTGCCAGCAGCTTTTATCTCGGGGGTTCCTACAATGAGCAGTTCTTC. Protein: CASSFYLGGSYNEQFF.

This clonotype was counted only a few times. One end of the junction is discordant with germline, which a read error may explain. The V gene is TRBV11-1, the J gene TRBJ2-2, with D perhaps being TRBD1 or TRBD2 (5 bases each). This CDR3 region has 15 residues. Germline CDR1 is SGHAT and CDR2 is FQDESV (reference sequence). The CDR3 bases are TGTGCCAGCAGCTTACAGGGTTCGAACACCGGGGAGCTGTTGTTT. Translation gives CASSLQGSNTGELLF. The full variable domain, in which reference TRBV11-1 and TRBJ2-2 provide the parts outside the CDR3, is EAEVAQSPRYKITEKSQAVAFWCDPISGHATLYWYRQILGQGPELLVQFQDESVVDDSQLPKDRFSAERLKGVDSTLKIQPAELGDSAMYLCASSLQGSNTGELLFGEGSRLTVL.

The sample holds a few counts of this clonotype. The chain combines TRBV7-8 with TRBJ2-6; 12 bases are a match to TRBD2. From germline, CDR1 is SGHVS and CDR2 FQNEAQ. The CDR3 has 20 residues. The junction had 15 bases not matched to a gene; V was cut back by 4 bases and J by 5 bases. The CDR3 sequence is CASSSKTSGGFGSRANVLTF. The CDR3 DNA reads as TGTGCCAGCAGCTCTAAGACTAGCGGGGGATTTGGGTCTAGGGCCAACGTCCTGACTTTC.

This clonotype has a handful of counts. The rearrangement uses TRBV5-1 and TRBJ1-4; 7 bases align to TRBD1. In germline, CDR1 is SGHRS, CDR2 YFSETQ. There are 15 residues in the CDR3. Germline trimming cut 0 bases from V and 7 bases from J; bases unmatched to any gene: 6. The CDR3 DNA reads as TGCGCCAGCAGCTTGGTGGGACAGTCGGGTGAAAAACTGTTTTTT. It encodes CASSLVGQSGEKLFF. The full variable domain, in which reference TRBV5-1 and TRBJ1-4 provide the parts outside the CDR3, is KAGVTQTPRYLIKTRGQQVTLSCSPISGHRSVSWYQQTPGQGLQFLFEYFSETQRNKGNFPGRFSGRQFSNSRSEMNVSTLELGDSALYLCASSLVGQSGEKLFFGSGTQLSVL.

This clonotype was counted ten times or more. This chain joins TRBV6-5 and TRBJ2-3; 8 positions agree with TRBD2. The germline V gene encodes CDR1 MNHEY and CDR2 SVGAGI. The ends lost 3 bases at V and 1 base at J; junction bases unmatched: 3. The CDR3 loop spans 15 amino acids. The CDR3: CASSYSGAGTDTQYF. In nucleotides, the CDR3 is TGTGCCAGCAGTTATAGCGGGGCTGGCACAGATACGCAGTATTTT.

The rearrangement links TRBV12-3 or TRBV12-4 to TRBJ2-5; 9 positions agree with TRBD2. J gave up 6 bases and V 0 bases, and 5 bases lay outside the gene matches. The CDR3 sequence is 15 residues long. The CDR3 here is CASSLAPSGTQTQYF. The DNA of the CDR3 is TGTGCCAGCAGTTTAGCCCCTAGCGGGACCCAGACCCAGTACTTC.

This clonotype was counted only a few times. The chain recombines TRBV9 with TRBJ1-3; D unclear. The ends were cut back, 4 bases at V and 8 bases at J, with 19 bases in the middle. This CDR3 has 15 amino acids. CDR1 is SGDLS, CDR2 YYNGEE, per germline. In DNA form, the CDR3 reads TGTGCCAGCAGCAATTCCCTAATTGGAGGAGACACCATATATTTT. This encodes CASSNSLIGGDTIYF. Filled out from reference TRBV9 and TRBJ1-3, the complete variable domain reads DSGVTQTPKHLITATGQRVTLRCSPRSGDLSVYWYQQSLDQGLQFLIQYYNGEERAKGNILERFSAQQFPDLHSELNLSSLELGDSALYFCASSNSLIGGDTIYFGEGSWLTVV.

This clonotype appeared a few times. The chain employs TRBV9 and TRBJ2-5, with no clear D. Germline V gene data show CDR1 as SGDLS and CDR2 as YYNGEE. The CDR3 length is 15 residues. The germline V and J ends were trimmed by 3 bases and 1 base, with 13 bases remaining between them. The CDR3 DNA is TGTGCCAGCAGCGAGGACGGCACGGTCCAAGAGACCCAGTACTTC. It specifies CASSEDGTVQETQYF. Full variable domain (remainder filled in from reference TRBV9 and TRBJ2-5): DSGVTQTPKHLITATGQRVTLRCSPRSGDLSVYWYQQSLDQGLQFLIQYYNGEERAKGNILERFSAQQFPDLHSELNLSSLELGDSALYFCASSEDGTVQETQYFGPGTRLLVL.

The chain carries TRBV20-1 and TRBJ1-1; perhaps TRBD1 as D (5 bases). Germline assignment: CDR1 DFQATT and CDR2 SNEGSKA (reference sequence). V gave up 6 bases and J gave up 1 base, with 18 bases separating them. The CDR3 sequence is 15 residues long. CDR3 in DNA: TGCAGTGCCTTTAGGATGATTGGGGGGAACACTGAAGCTTTCTTT. Translation gives CSAFRMIGGNTEAFF.

The chain employs TRBV9 and TRBJ2-5; 7 bases map to TRBD2. This CDR3 spans 13 amino acids. The germline CDR1 and CDR2 sequences are SGDLS and YYNGEE. Trimming cost V 7 bases and J 4 bases; bases outside gene matches: 7. CDR3 residues: CASGGLEGETQYF. The CDR3 DNA follows: TGTGCCAGCGGAGGACTAGAAGGAGAGACCCAGTACTTC.

At least ten counts were recorded for this clonotype. The rearrangement links TRBV29-1 to TRBJ2-5; D remains unclear. Between the trimmed V and J ends, which lost 1 base and 5 bases, there was a span of 8 bases. The CDR3 consists of 12 residues. Germline V CDR1 and CDR2: SQVTM, ANQGSEA. The CDR3 region has the DNA TGCAGCGTTGAAGGTAGTAGGGAGACCCAGTACTTC. It translates to CSVEGSRETQYF.

This chain links TRBV4-2 with TRBJ2-5; the match to TRBD2 covers 12 bases. V lost 4 bases and J lost 4; bases outside the gene matches: 7. This CDR3 is 16 amino acids long. Per the germline V gene, CDR1 is LGHNA and CDR2 is YNFKEQ. In DNA, the CDR3 is TGTGCCAGCAGCCCGTACACTAGCGGGGGGACAGAGACCCAGTACTTC. As protein: CASSPYTSGGTETQYF.

The table lists this clonotype with many counts. V usage is TRBV5-1 and J usage is TRBJ2-7; 8 bases align to TRBD1. There are 14 residues in the CDR3. V was clipped by 3 bases and J by 1 base; unmatched bases: 3. Germline V gives CDR1 SGHRS, CDR2 YFSETQ. The CDR3 loop reads CASSWDRPSYEQYF. The CDR3 DNA is TGCGCCAGCAGCTGGGACAGGCCTTCCTACGAGCAGTACTTC.

The chain joins TRBV20-1 to TRBJ2-5; TRBD1 matches at 9 bases. The CDR3 contains 16 residues. CDR1 and CDR2 (germline): DFQATT, SNEGSKA (reference sequence). V trimming: 0 bases; J trimming: 11 bases; junction bases outside the gene matches: 16. DNA for the CDR3: TGCAGTGCTAGAGACTCGGGACAGGGACTCGTCAGTGAGCAGTACTTC. Translation: CSARDSGQGLVSEQYF.

This chain uses TRBV7-2 with TRBJ1-4; D gene uncertain. Germline assignment: CDR1 SGHTA and CDR2 FQGNSA. V was trimmed by 5 bases and J by 5 bases, leaving 12 bases between them. The CDR3 consists of 14 residues. Written as DNA, the CDR3 is TGTGCCAGCAGCCTGGTGTTCGGGAATGAAAAACTGTTTTTT. Translation gives CASSLVFGNEKLFF.

Many counts were recorded for this clonotype. In DNA, the CDR3 is TGCGCCAGCAGCCAAGATCCCCCAACTAGCGGGGCCATTAATGAGCAGTTCTTC. Translation gives CASSQDPPTSGAINEQFF. The chain links TRBV4-3 to TRBJ2-1; TRBD2 agrees at 10 bases. Germline V gene lookup returns CDR1 LGHNA and CDR2 YSLEER. The CDR3 sequence is 18 residues long. V was clipped by 0 bases and J by 7 bases; unmatched bases: 12.

Details on this clonotype: This may stem from a read error, because a much larger clone lies one nucleotide away. The chain uses TRBV29-1 and TRBJ2-6; perhaps TRBD1 as D (5 bases). CDR1 SQVTM and CDR2 ANQGSEA come from the germline V gene. This CDR3 region has 13 residues. DNA for the CDR3: TGCAGCGTTGGCCTAAATGGGGCCAACGTCCGGACTTTC. Translated, it gives CSVGLNGANVRTF. Full variable domain (remainder filled in from reference TRBV29-1 and TRBJ2-6): SAVISQKPSRDICQRGTSLTIQCQVDSQVTMMFWYRQQPGQSLTLIATANQGSEATYESGFVIDKFPISRPNLTFSTLTVSNMSPEDSSIYLCSVGLNGANVRTFGAGSRLTVL.

With regard to this clonotype: Mismatch with germline at one junction end may stem from a read error. The genes are TRBV6-4 and TRBJ2-1, with D possibly matching TRBD2 (6 bases). CDR1 is MRHNA and CDR2 is SNTAGT in the germline V gene. The CDR3 extends over 14 amino acids. CDR3 region: CASSRDSSYNEEFF. DNA for the CDR3: TGTGCCAGCAGTCGGGACTCCTCCTACAATGAGGAGTTCTTC.

The gene calls are TRBV20-1 and TRBJ2-7, with 7 positions matching TRBD1. With 5 bases clipped from V and 3 bases from J, the junction kept 13 bases outside the gene matches. Germline values: CDR1 DFQATT, CDR2 SNEGSKA (reference sequence). The CDR3 contains 15 residues. As DNA, the CDR3 is TGCAGTGCTCGTAGCCTACGCGCAGGGGGCTACGAGCAGTACTTC. It yields the protein CSARSLRAGGYEQYF.

The chain employs TRBV4-2 and TRBJ2-2; D gene unclear. Germline V gives CDR1 LGHNA, CDR2 YNFKEQ. The ends were cut back, 1 base at V and 1 base at J, with 10 bases in the middle. CDR3 length equals 16 residues. The CDR3 DNA reads TGTGCCAGCAGCCAAGGGCTTCTCAGGAACACCGGGGAGCTGTTTTTT. It encodes CASSQGLLRNTGELFF.

As DNA, the CDR3 is TGCGCCAGCAGCACGGAACATTCGAACAATTCACCCCTCCACTTT. It specifies CASSTEHSNNSPLHF. The rearrangement links TRBV5-1 to TRBJ1-6; D gene uncertain. The CDR3 extends over 15 amino acids. Germline CDR1 reads SGHRS; CDR2 reads YFSETQ. V lost 4 bases and J 7 bases, leaving 15 bases between the germline ends.

This clonotype was counted a few times. The chain joins TRBV5-1 to TRBJ2-5; 8 bases agree with TRBD1. V lost 5 bases, J lost 3 bases, and 9 bases stayed unmatched. CDR3 length equals 15 residues. In germline, CDR1 is SGHRS, CDR2 YFSETQ. The CDR3 region has the DNA TGCGCCAGCAGTTCCCAGCCGACAGGGGAAGAGACCCAGTACTTC. Amino acid sequence: CASSSQPTGEETQYF.

This clonotype was counted at least ten times. The chain joins TRBV7-2 to TRBJ2-3; 7 nucleotides match TRBD2. With 2 bases clipped from V and 2 bases from J, the junction kept 4 bases outside the gene matches. This CDR3 region has 15 residues. Germline V gene data show CDR1 as SGHTA and CDR2 as FQGNSA. Here the CDR3 reads CASSLRTRNTDTQYF. CDR3 coding DNA: TGTGCCAGCAGCTTAAGGACTAGAAACACAGATACGCAGTATTTT.

This clonotype was seen more than once but under ten times. The chain has TRBV20-1 and TRBJ2-7, with TRBD1 identical over 7 bases. V gave up 7 bases and J gave up 9 bases; unmatched junction bases: 15. CDR1 is DFQATT, CDR2 SNEGSKA, per germline (reference sequence). There are 13 residues in the CDR3. The CDR3 protein is CSVTGTVVSRQYF. The CDR3 nucleotides read TGCAGTGTTACCGGGACAGTTGTGTCCCGGCAGTACTTC.

This clonotype was seen ten or more times. DNA of the CDR3: TGCGCCAGCAGCCCCGACTCGAGCACAGATACGCAGTATTTT. It codes for CASSPDSSTDTQYF. The J gene is TRBJ2-3, the V gene TRBV5-1, with D uncertain. Germline loops: CDR1 SGHRS, CDR2 YFSETQ. The CDR3 loop spans 14 amino acids. V lost 4 bases to trimming and J lost 0 bases, with 9 bases between them.

In its sample, this clonotype was seen a few times. The chain links TRBV14 to TRBJ1-2, with D unclear. The V gene lost 0 bases and the J gene lost 4 bases, with 15 bases spanning the gap. Germline-derived CDR1 and CDR2 are SGHDN and FVKESK. The CDR3 is 16 amino acids. CDR3 region: CASSQDHGRPIYGYTF. CDR3 coding DNA: TGTGCCAGCAGCCAAGATCATGGCAGGCCCATCTATGGCTACACCTTC.

This clonotype was seen a few times. This rearrangement joins TRBV5-1 to TRBJ2-1, with 11 bases fitting TRBD2. CDR1 is SGHRS and CDR2 is YFSETQ in the germline V gene. The CDR3 spans 13 residues. V shed 7 bases, J shed 4 bases, and the junction held 1 base outside the gene matches. CDR3 in DNA: TGCGCCAGCGGGACTAGCGGTTACAATGAGCAGTTCTTC. It yields the protein CASGTSGYNEQFF.

In this sample, this clonotype turned up a few times. The rearrangement uses TRBV20-1 and TRBJ1-4; 10 bases align to TRBD1. Germline CDR1 and CDR2: DFQATT and SNEGSKA (reference sequence). J lost 8 bases, V lost 4 bases, and 10 bases had no gene match. The CDR3 contains 15 residues. CDR3 DNA sequence: TGCAGTGCTATCGAACAAGACAGGGGGCGAGAAAAACTGTTTTTT. Its protein is CSAIEQDRGREKLFF.

The V call is TRBV10-3, the J call TRBJ1-1, with a weak D call TRBD1 (6 bases). The CDR3 totals 15 residues. V was cut by 0 bases and J by 7 bases, with 15 bases left in between. CDR1 and CDR2 from the germline V gene are ENHRY and SYGVKD. DNA of the CDR3: TGTGCCATCAGTGAGTCGAGCTCTACAGGGATTGAAGCTTTCTTT. Translated: CAISESSSTGIEAFF.